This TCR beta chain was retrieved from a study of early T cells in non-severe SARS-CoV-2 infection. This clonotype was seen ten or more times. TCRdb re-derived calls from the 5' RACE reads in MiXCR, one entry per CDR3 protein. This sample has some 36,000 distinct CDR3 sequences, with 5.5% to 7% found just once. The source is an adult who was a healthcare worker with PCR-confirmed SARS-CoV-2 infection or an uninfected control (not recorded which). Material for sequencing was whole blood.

The DNA for the CDR3 is TGCAGTGCTAGAGGTGCGGACAGGGTCTACGAGCAGTACTTC. Amino acids: CSARGADRVYEQYF. The J gene is TRBJ2-7, the V gene TRBV20-1; TRBD1 agrees at 8 bases. Trimming cost V 1 base and J 3 bases; bases outside gene matches: 5. Germline V gives CDR1 DFQATT, CDR2 SNEGSKA (reference sequence). The CDR3 runs 14 residues.